This T cell receptor (beta chain) was found in a study of OX40 agonist ivuxolimab in advanced cancers. Study-wide findings and caveats: Expanded clones belonging to CD8+ T cells outnumbered, on average, those of CD4+. Among the lowest peripheral clonal expansion occurred in 0.1-3.0 mg/kg partial responders.

Using immunoSEQ multiplex PCR, the repertoire was profiled, and TCRdb retains in-frame clones only, with some absent. The table includes under 40,000 clones, roughly 87% detected once. Concerning this clone itself: Its antigen is unidentified.

V dropped 1 base and J dropped 2 bases, with 15 bases sitting between them. The CDR3 is made up of 15 amino acids. Germline CDR1 and CDR2: GTSNPN and SVGIG (reference sequence). The TCR was taken from an adult with an advanced solid tumor such as melanoma, head and neck, liver or kidney cancer. Source: CD4+ or CD8+ T cells sorted from blood, taken in a trial of the OX40 agonist ivuxolimab. The J gene is TRBJ2-7, the V gene TRBV30; the D gene is possibly TRBD1 (6 bases). The CDR3 here is CAWSATGTPTYEQYF. The CDR3 coding sequence is TGTGCCTGGAGTGCCACCGGGACACCAACCTACGAGCAGTACTTC.